This T cell receptor beta chain is from a study of blood T cell repertoires in COVID-19. Clones were read by immunoSEQ multiplex PCR, and TCRdb kept only the in-frame ones, dropping some. The sample gives about 200,000 clones, nearly 90% of which show up once; roughly 0.56% is in the top ten. The length of the CDR3 is 14 residues. The junction had 7 bases not matched to a gene; V was cut back by 5 bases and J by 4 bases. Germline assignment: CDR1 SGHVS and CDR2 FQNEAQ. This clonotype was sampled from a man in his forties or fifties with acute or convalescent COVID-19. Sample: peripheral blood. The rearrangement uses TRBV7-8 and TRBJ1-2; TRBD1 agrees at 7 bases. This CDR3 is CASSPVRGTYGYTF. The CDR3, as DNA: TGTGCCAGCAGCCCCGTCAGGGGGACCTATGGCTACACCTTC.